A selection of T cell receptor beta chains follows, all from one sample in a study of shared T cell receptors in the human thymus. Libraries were prepared by immunoSEQ multiplex PCR; TCRdb keeps only in-frame clonotypes and omits some of them. The sample gives some 700,000 clones, approximately 85% of which show up once; 0.0095% to 0.011% is in the top ten. These data were likewise used in another study, on human thymus T cells.

The sequencing input was thymocytes. The receptors shown here come from a girl under three years old with a congenital heart defect. The CDR3 runs from the conserved cysteine through the conserved F or W. The D gene is left open where the match is weak. Some rows mark clone size as missing; the rest say once, few, many or name a class of expanded clone.

j_call clone_size d_call v_call cdr3_aa cdr3_nt
TRBJ1-1 . TRBD1 TRBV6-1 CASSDSRRDSKNTEAFF TGTGCCAGCAGTGATAGCCGCCGGGACAGTAAGAACACTGAAGCTTTCTTT
TRBJ1-2 few . TRBV7-3 CASSPHPTAGREGGYTF TGTGCCAGCAGCCCCCACCCCACGGCTGGCAGGGAGGGTGGCTACACCTTC
TRBJ2-5 . . TRBV4-3 CASSQDPVDPRDFSQETQYF TGCGCCAGCAGCCAAGATCCGGTAGACCCCCGGGACTTCTCTCAAGAGACCCAGTACTTC
TRBJ2-7 . . TRBV7-9 CASSPRGTYEQYF TGTGCCAGCAGCCCCAGAGGTACCTACGAGCAGTACTTC
TRBJ2-7 . TRBD1 TRBV6-1 CASSGTGPLYEQYF TGTGCCAGCAGTGGGACAGGGCCCCTCTACGAGCAGTACTTC
TRBJ2-4 . TRBD2 TRBV27 CASSLLGEGNIQYF TGTGCCAGCAGTTTATTGGGGGAGGGGAACATTCAGTACTTC
TRBJ1-1 once . TRBV5-1 CASSLGPEQNTEAFF TGCGCCAGCAGCTTGGGGCCGGAGCAGAACACTGAAGCTTTCTTT
TRBJ1-1 . TRBD1 TRBV27 CASSLRGPGGTEAFF TGTGCCAGCAGTTTACGGGGGCCAGGGGGCACTGAAGCTTTCTTT
TRBJ1-1 . . TRBV30 CAWGLGGFPTEAFF TGTGCCTGGGGCCTAGGGGGATTTCCCACTGAAGCTTTCTTT
TRBJ2-1 . TRBD1 TRBV27 CASSPRQGDEQFF TGTGCCAGCAGCCCCCGACAGGGCGATGAGCAGTTCTTC
TRBJ2-1 . TRBD1 TRBV7-3 CASSPNWGQGDYNEQFF TGTGCCAGCAGCCCAAACTGGGGACAGGGTGACTACAATGAGCAGTTCTTC